Presented here are 12 T cell receptor beta chains from one specimen sequenced in a study of identifying expanded T cells in peripheral blood. TCRdb's copy holds only in-frame clones and misses some; the assay was immunoSEQ multiplex PCR. The sample comprises 100,000 to 150,000 clones, about 88% of which are singletons, and 8.4% rests with the top ten. The sample comprised blood. These receptors all stem from a person aged 18 to 70 in good health.

This chain connects TRBV10-3 to TRBJ1-2; 7 bases are a match to TRBD1. The CDR3 totals 15 residues. The V segment lost 0 bases and the J segment 4 bases; nucleotides outside the gene matches: 5. Germline V lookup: CDR1 ENHRY, CDR2 SYGVKD. The CDR3 DNA sequence: TGTGCCATCAGTGAGTCGACAGGGCGCGGCTATGGCTACACCTTC. Its protein product is CAISESTGRGYGYTF.

The rearrangement uses TRBV11-2 and TRBJ2-3, with 10 bases aligning to TRBD1. The CDR3 is made up of 17 amino acids. V trimming: 0 bases; J trimming: 5 bases; junction bases outside the gene matches: 8. Germline CDR1 and CDR2: SGHAT and FQNNGV. DNA for the CDR3: TGTGCCAGCAGCTTAGAAACCGACAGGGGGCGCAGAGATACGCAGTATTTT. Protein: CASSLETDRGRRDTQYF.

This chain joins TRBV7-7 and TRBJ2-1; 8 bases fit TRBD2. Germline assignment: CDR1 SSHAT and CDR2 FNYEAQ (reference sequence). CDR3 length equals 15 residues. Trimming took 5 bases from V and 6 from J; bases not matched to a gene: 9. The CDR3 coding sequence is TGTGCCAGCAGCCCGAGTGGGCTAGCGGGCAATGAGCAGTTCTTC. Translation gives CASSPSGLAGNEQFF.

This chain uses TRBV6-4 with TRBJ2-1; 12 positions agree with TRBD2. Losses at the gene ends were 2 bases for V and 6 bases for J; bases not matched to a gene: 8. The CDR3 spans 17 residues. The germline CDR1 and CDR2 sequences are MRHNA and SNTAGT. The CDR3 sequence is CASSDVTSGGRGNEQFF. CDR3 DNA: TGTGCCAGCAGTGACGTAACTAGCGGGGGGCGTGGCAATGAGCAGTTCTTC.

This clone was seen more than once but under ten times. The CDR3, as DNA: TGCAGCGTTGAATCGGCAGGTTTTGGGGAGCTGTTTTTT. It is translated as CSVESAGFGELFF. This chain joins TRBV29-1 and TRBJ2-2; D remains unclear. The V gene's germline CDR1 is SQVTM and CDR2 ANQGSEA. This CDR3 comprises 13 residues. The ends were cut back, 2 bases at V and 8 bases at J, with 12 bases in the middle.

J is TRBJ1-5 and V is TRBV11-2, with D possibly being TRBD1 (5 bases). V dropped 5 bases and J dropped 5 bases, with 10 bases sitting between them. The CDR3 runs to 13 residues. Germline CDR1 and CDR2: SGHAT and FQNNGV. The CDR3 coding sequence is TGTGCCAGCAGCAGGGGCCGCGATCAGCCCCAGCATTTT. Translating it yields CASSRGRDQPQHF. Filled out from reference TRBV11-2 and TRBJ1-5, the complete variable domain reads EAGVAQSPRYKIIEKRQSVAFWCNPISGHATLYWYQQILGQGPKLLIQFQNNGVVDDSQLPKDRFSAERLKGVDSTLKIQPAKLEDSAVYLCASSRGRDQPQHFGDGTRLSIL.

The rearrangement joins TRBV27 to TRBJ1-6; the D gene is possibly TRBD1 (5 bases). The CDR3 has 13 residues. Germline CDR1 is MNHEY and CDR2 is SMNVEV (reference sequence). Trimming stripped 11 bases from V and 7 bases from J, with 15 bases between. The CDR3 DNA reads TGTGCCGGGGGAAGGGGAGGGAATTCACCCCTCCACTTT. Its protein product is CAGGRGGNSPLHF.

The chain employs TRBV7-9 and TRBJ2-1; no firm D call. The CDR3 runs to 12 residues. With 5 bases removed from V and 13 bases from J, the gap between germline ends came to 15 bases. The germline CDR1 and CDR2 sequences are SEHNR and FQNEAQ (reference sequence). The CDR3 sequence is CASSNRRERQFF. The CDR3 nucleotides read TGTGCCAGCAGCAACAGACGTGAACGTCAGTTCTTC. The whole variable domain, filled in from reference TRBV7-9 and TRBJ2-1, reads DTGVSQNPRHKITKRGQNVTFRCDPISEHNRLYWYRQTLGQGPEFLTYFQNEAQLEKSRLLSDRFSAERPKGSFSTLEIQRTEQGDSAMYLCASSNRRERQFFGPGTRLTVL.

The rearrangement links TRBV6-5 to TRBJ2-3; D remains unclear. V shed 4 bases and J shed 3 bases, with 8 bases lying between them. CDR3 length: 13 amino acids. The germline CDR1 and CDR2 sequences are MNHEY and SVGAGI. CDR3 region: CASSSRRTDTQYF. CDR3 coding DNA: TGTGCCAGCAGTTCAAGAAGGACAGATACGCAGTATTTT.

The chain uses TRBV7-2 and TRBJ2-1; the match to TRBD2 covers 7 bases. Trimming cost V 8 bases and J 3 bases; bases outside gene matches: 10. Germline CDR1 is SGHTA and CDR2 is FQGNSA. The CDR3 spans 15 residues. The CDR3 nucleotides read TGTGCCAGCGCCTCAGCGGGGCCAGGCTACAATGAGCAGTTCTTC. This codes for CASASAGPGYNEQFF.

The chain links TRBV7-6 to TRBJ2-5; D unresolved. The V end was cut by 0 bases, the J end by 4 bases, with 6 bases between. The CDR3 totals 13 residues. The germline gives CDR1 SGHVS, CDR2 FNYEAQ. CDR3 loop: CASSLALGETQYF. CDR3 nucleotides: TGTGCCAGCAGCTTAGCCCTGGGAGAGACCCAGTACTTC. The full variable domain, rest sourced from reference TRBV7-6 and TRBJ2-5, is GAGVSQSPRYKVTKRGQDVALRCDPISGHVSLYWYRQALGQGPEFLTYFNYEAQQDKSGLPNDRFSAERPEGSISTLTIQRTEQRDSAMYRCASSLALGETQYFGPGTRLLVL.

The genes are TRBV15 and TRBJ1-1; D remains ambiguous. V lost 5 bases, J lost 4 bases, and 17 bases lay in between. The germline V gene has CDR1 LNHNV and CDR2 YYDKDF (reference sequence). This CDR3 comprises 15 residues. CDR3 in amino acids: CATSGPQGWGTEAFF. The CDR3 DNA reads as TGTGCCACCAGCGGTCCACAAGGGTGGGGCACTGAAGCTTTCTTT.